The following is a TCR beta chain sequence with its context. Germline CDR1 and CDR2: SGHRS and YFSETQ. CDR3 length: 16 residues. The ends lost 7 bases at V and 0 bases at J; junction bases unmatched: 8. This sample is drawn from a study of T cell changes during pregnancy in multiple sclerosis. Libraries were prepared by immunoSEQ multiplex PCR; TCRdb keeps only in-frame clonotypes and omits some of them. Of approximately 60,000 clones listed, about 90% were seen once; the top ten hold 0.15% to 0.2%. V gene TRBV5-1 combines with J gene TRBJ2-2; 8 bases align to TRBD1. The starting material was CD4+ T cells from peripheral blood mononuclear cells, obtained in the second trimester of pregnancy. The TCR was taken from a female donor with multiple sclerosis, enrolled in a pregnancy study. The CDR3 DNA follows: TGCGCCAGCCTTCCCGGGACAGGCGCGAACACCGGGGAGCTGTTTTTT. Residues: CASLPGTGANTGELFF.